Shown below are 27 T cell receptor beta chains from a single sample sequenced in a study of response to subunit inactivated influenza vaccine. TCRdb processed the RT-PCR reads anew with MiXCR; each CDR3 protein has one entry. The data show under 200,000 distinct CDR3 sequences, roughly 10% seen once. Here the sequenced sample was CD8+ T cells sorted from PBMCs, taken about 24 months after vaccination. These receptor sequences come from a man aged 50 to 75 who received an inactivated influenza vaccine.

The table lists this clonotype with a few counts. The gene calls are TRBV7-9 and TRBJ2-1; D is perhaps TRBD2 (5 bases). The CDR3 runs 12 residues. The germline CDR1 and CDR2 sequences are SEHNR and FQNEAQ (reference sequence). Trimming cost V 4 bases and J 5 bases, with 6 bases left between them. CDR3 DNA sequence: TGTGCCAGCAGCTGGGGAGACAATGAGCAGTTCTTC. The encoded protein is CASSWGDNEQFF.

The chain joins TRBV29-1 to TRBJ2-4; 8 bases align to TRBD2. The V and J ends lost 3 bases and 5 bases, in that order; junction bases with no gene match: 6. This CDR3 is built from 14 residues. Germline assignment: CDR1 SQVTM and CDR2 ANQGSEA. The DNA of the CDR3 is TGCAGCGTTGAGGCGGGGGGCCGGGAAAACATTCAGTACTTC. It is translated as CSVEAGGRENIQYF.

This clonotype was recorded at least ten times. The chain uses TRBV4-2 and TRBJ2-5; no firm D call. V lost 2 bases, J lost 5 bases, and 12 bases lay in between. CDR1 is LGHNA and CDR2 is YNFKEQ in the germline V gene. The CDR3 is 14 amino acids. CDR3 nucleotide sequence: TGTGCCAGCAGCCAAAATGACGGATTGGAGACCCAGTACTTC. Protein: CASSQNDGLETQYF.

There are a few counts of this clonotype. V and J are TRBV5-6 and TRBJ2-5, with D perhaps matching TRBD2 (6 bases). V lost 0 bases to trimming and J lost 5 bases, with 14 bases between them. Looked up from germline, CDR1 is SGHDT and CDR2 is YYEEEE. The CDR3 runs 15 residues. The CDR3 sequence: CASSLVAEGRETQYF. In DNA, the CDR3 is TGTGCCAGCAGCTTGGTCGCGGAGGGGAGGGAGACCCAGTACTTC.

This clonotype turned up a few times. This chain joins TRBV4-3 and TRBJ2-2; TRBD2 is a possible D gene (5 bases). The germline V gene encodes CDR1 LGHNA and CDR2 YSLEER. V lost 4 bases, J lost 8 bases, and 17 bases lay in between. The CDR3 contains 15 residues. Written as DNA, the CDR3 is TGCGCCAGCAGCCCTAAACCCGGTGGAGGTGGGGAGCTGTTTTTT. Translating it yields CASSPKPGGGGELFF.

This clonotype was found a few times. V gene TRBV4-3 combines with J gene TRBJ2-2; 7 nucleotides line up with TRBD2. This CDR3 has 14 residues. The germline gives CDR1 LGHNA, CDR2 YSLEER. Trimming at V came to 6 bases and at J to 4 bases, leaving 5 bases not matched to a gene. CDR3 nucleotide sequence: TGCGCCAGCAGTCACGGGGAGGGCACCGGGGAGCTGTTTTTT. Residues: CASSHGEGTGELFF.

V gene TRBV10-3 combines with J gene TRBJ1-6; D might be TRBD1 (5 bases). V was cut by 2 bases and J by 9 bases, with 17 bases left in between. The CDR3 loop spans 16 amino acids. The V gene's germline CDR1 is ENHRY and CDR2 SYGVKD. CDR3 bases: TGTGCCATCAGTGAGACGGGTAGATCCGGGGGTTCACCCCTCCACTTT. Its protein is CAISETGRSGGSPLHF.

This clonotype was recorded at least ten times. The rearrangement links TRBV5-1 to TRBJ2-1; the D gene is possibly TRBD1 (6 bases). Trimming shortened V by 4 bases and J by 0 bases, and 14 bases separated the two germline ends. This CDR3 spans 16 amino acids. CDR1 is SGHRS and CDR2 is YFSETQ in the germline V gene. In nucleotides, the CDR3 is TGCGCCAGCAGCCTTACCGGGACAACCTCCTACAATGAGCAGTTCTTC. Its translation: CASSLTGTTSYNEQFF.

This clonotype was recorded many times. The V gene is TRBV4-3, the J gene TRBJ2-4; D ambiguous. The CDR3 consists of 16 residues. The V end was cut by 0 bases, the J end by 0 bases, with 9 bases between. Germline CDR1 is LGHNA and CDR2 is YSLEER. The CDR3 DNA follows: TGCGCCAGCAGCCAAGACAGGACCATAGCCAAAAACATTCAGTACTTC. Amino acid sequence: CASSQDRTIAKNIQYF.

This clonotype was observed at least ten times. The CDR3 DNA follows: TGCGCCAGCAGCCAAGATTCGCAGGGCACAGATACGCAGTATTTT. Protein product: CASSQDSQGTDTQYF. The V and J genes are TRBV4-3 and TRBJ2-3, with D unresolved. The CDR3 has 15 amino acids. Germline V gene lookup returns CDR1 LGHNA and CDR2 YSLEER. Between the trimmed V and J ends, which lost 0 bases and 1 base, there was a span of 8 bases.

This clonotype was counted a few times. The J gene is TRBJ2-7, the V gene TRBV7-6, with a possible D match to TRBD1 (6 bases). The length of the CDR3 is 14 residues. V was pared by 2 bases and J by 3 bases, with 11 bases between. The germline V gene encodes CDR1 SGHVS and CDR2 FNYEAQ. CDR3 loop: CASSLRGTNYEQYF. Written as DNA, the CDR3 is TGTGCCAGCAGCTTAAGGGGGACGAACTACGAGCAGTACTTC.

A few counts support this clonotype. This sequence joins TRBV7-9 and TRBJ2-5; 7 bases agree with TRBD1. V lost 2 bases to trimming and J lost 0 bases; unmatched junction nucleotides: 6. CDR3 length: 16 residues. Germline CDR1 is SEHNR and CDR2 is FQNEAQ (reference sequence). The CDR3 nucleotides are TGTGCCAGCAGCTTATCGTTCGGACAGGACCAAGAGACCCAGTACTTC. Residues: CASSLSFGQDQETQYF.

The V and J genes are TRBV4-1 and TRBJ2-1; 12 nucleotides line up with TRBD2. The CDR3 sequence is 16 residues long. The germline V gene has CDR1 MGHRA and CDR2 YSYEKL. J gave up 9 bases and V 0 bases, and 6 bases lay outside the gene matches. CDR3 in DNA: TGCGCCAGCAGCCAAGATATCGCTAGCGGGAGGGTTGAGCAGTTCTTC. Translation gives CASSQDIASGRVEQFF.

This clonotype was observed a handful of times. The chain joins TRBV4-1 to TRBJ2-1; 7 nucleotides match TRBD1. The J segment lost 0 bases and the V segment lost 3 bases, leaving 5 bases of the junction unmatched. Germline V gene sequence: CDR1 MGHRA, CDR2 YSYEKL. This CDR3 has 16 amino acids. The DNA of the CDR3 is TGCGCCAGCAGCCATAAGACAGGGCCCTCCTACAATGAGCAGTTCTTC. The encoded protein is CASSHKTGPSYNEQFF.

V and J are TRBV9 and TRBJ2-7; D may be TRBD2 (7 bases). Trimming removed 6 bases at V and 4 bases at J, with 26 bases between. The CDR3 runs 17 residues. Germline lookup yields CDR1 SGDLS and CDR2 YYNGEE. The CDR3 is CASTSPSGGRSGYEQYF. In nucleotides, the CDR3 is TGTGCCAGCACCTCTCCTTCCGGGGGGCGGTCCGGATACGAGCAGTACTTC.

This clonotype showed up just a few times. J is TRBJ1-3 and V is TRBV4-2; D is ambiguous. Trimming shortened V by 4 bases and J by 0 bases, and 13 bases separated the two germline ends. The CDR3 loop spans 16 amino acids. Germline CDR1 LGHNA, CDR2 YNFKEQ. CDR3 region: CASSPFWEDSGNTIYF. DNA of the CDR3: TGTGCCAGCAGCCCCTTCTGGGAGGACTCTGGAAACACCATATATTTT.

The CDR3 DNA reads TGTGCCAGCAGTGAATGGATGGACAGGTCCGGCTACACCTTC. Its protein product is CASSEWMDRSGYTF. J is TRBJ1-2 and V is TRBV2, with 7 bases matching TRBD1. Germline lookup yields CDR1 SNHLY and CDR2 FYNNEI. There are 14 residues in the CDR3. V lost 2 bases, J lost 8 bases, and 8 bases stayed unmatched.

This clonotype was observed a handful of times. The junction shows a germline mismatch at one end, possibly a read error. The rearrangement joins TRBV29-1 to TRBJ1-2; no clear D. The CDR3 covers 12 residues. Looked up from germline, CDR1 is SQVTM and CDR2 is ANQGSEA. Here the CDR3 reads CSVEDGNYGYTF. Written as DNA, the CDR3 is TGCAGCGTAGAAGACGGGAACTATGGCTACACCTTC.

This clonotype was detected only a few times. J is TRBJ2-3 and V is TRBV13; D is unclear. The CDR3 is made up of 14 amino acids. The V end was cut by 0 bases, the J end by 6 bases, with 10 bases between. CDR1 is PRHDT, CDR2 FYEKMQ, per germline (reference sequence). The CDR3 reads CASSLGRRADTQYF. The CDR3 DNA is TGTGCCAGCAGCTTAGGCCGTCGCGCCGATACGCAGTATTTT.

V is TRBV7-6 and J is TRBJ1-1; the D is unclear. Germline V gene lookup returns CDR1 SGHVS and CDR2 FNYEAQ. Trimming shortened V by 1 base and J by 0 bases, and 12 bases separated the two germline ends. This CDR3 has 16 amino acids. DNA of the CDR3: TGTGCCAGCAGCTTAGAGGGCCCGAGGGTGAACACTGAAGCTTTCTTT. Encoded protein: CASSLEGPRVNTEAFF.

This clonotype came up a few times. V gene TRBV7-9 combines with J gene TRBJ1-5; D gene uncertain. V lost 4 bases to trimming and J lost 0 bases, with 10 bases between them. CDR1 SEHNR and CDR2 FQNEAQ come from the germline V gene (reference sequence). This CDR3 comprises 15 residues. CDR3 nucleotide sequence: TGTGCCAGCAGCTCCTCAAAAGGTAGCAATCAGCCCCAGCATTTT. This encodes CASSSSKGSNQPQHF.

This clonotype came up a few times. This chain connects TRBV12-3 or TRBV12-4 to TRBJ2-7, with D possibly being TRBD1 (5 bases). With 5 bases removed from V and 3 bases from J, the gap between germline ends came to 8 bases. The CDR3 length is 12 residues. The CDR3 DNA reads TGTGCCAGCAGTATTGACAGCTACGAGCAGTACTTC. Translating it yields CASSIDSYEQYF.

Here the CDR3 DNA reads TGTGCCAGCAGTTCGATCCGGGACAGGGCGAACACTGAAGCTTTCTTT. Translated, it gives CASSSIRDRANTEAFF. V usage is TRBV27 and J usage is TRBJ1-1; 9 nucleotides align to TRBD1. With V trimmed by 4 bases and J by 1 base, 7 bases remained unmatched. From germline, CDR1 is MNHEY and CDR2 SMNVEV (reference sequence). CDR3 size: 16 residues.

The sample holds a few counts of this clonotype. This rearrangement joins TRBV4-1 to TRBJ1-5; 8 bases fit TRBD1. The V gene end was trimmed by 3 bases and the J gene end by 5 bases; junction bases not matched to a gene: 6. The CDR3 has 15 amino acids. The germline CDR1 and CDR2 sequences are MGHRA and YSYEKL. The CDR3 protein is CASSHSAGGYQPQHF. The DNA of the CDR3 is TGCGCCAGCAGCCATTCCGCAGGGGGCTATCAGCCCCAGCATTTT.

This clonotype was seen a few times. The genes are TRBV4-1 and TRBJ2-1; TRBD2 matches at 8 bases. Germline CDR1 MGHRA, CDR2 YSYEKL. Trimming at V came to 0 bases and at J to 5 bases, leaving 18 bases not matched to a gene. The CDR3 consists of 20 residues. CDR3 coding DNA: TGCGCCAGCAGCCAAGAGGTCTCGGCGGGGGGCCAACAATACCACAATGAGCAGTTCTTC. This gives the protein CASSQEVSAGGQQYHNEQFF.

This clonotype showed up just a few times. V and J are TRBV13 and TRBJ1-2, with a possible D match to TRBD1 (5 bases). The V end lost 0 bases, the J end lost 0 bases, and 8 bases lay between the germline ends. Looked up from germline, CDR1 is PRHDT and CDR2 is FYEKMQ (reference sequence). The CDR3 runs 15 residues. Here the CDR3 reads CASSLGQATNYGYTF. Here the CDR3 DNA reads TGTGCCAGCAGCTTAGGACAGGCGACTAACTATGGCTACACCTTC. Complete variable domain (other parts from reference TRBV13 and TRBJ1-2): AAGVIQSPRHLIKEKRETATLKCYPIPRHDTVYWYQQGPGQDPQFLISFYEKMQSDKGSIPDRFSAQQFSDYHSELNMSSLELGDSALYFCASSLGQATNYGYTFGSGTRLTVV.

This chain joins TRBV5-1 and TRBJ2-7, with TRBD1 identical over 11 bases. Germline loops: CDR1 SGHRS, CDR2 YFSETQ. V was pared by 5 bases and J by 6 bases, with 4 bases of the junction left unmatched. The CDR3 contains 13 residues. DNA for the CDR3: TGCGCCAGCAGTGTTGGACAGGGGGCCGAGCAGTACTTC. Protein: CASSVGQGAEQYF.